This TCR beta chain was captured by sequencing in a study of blood T cell repertoires in COVID-19. Study-level information: Samples taken during acute and convalescent COVID-19 were collected in the United States, Italy and Spain.

The table came from immunoSEQ multiplex PCR; TCRdb's copy has only in-frame clones and leaves some out. Of approximately 180,000 clones listed, around 76% were seen once; the top ten hold around a sixth. Looked up from germline, CDR1 is SNHLY and CDR2 is FYNNEI. There are 14 residues in the CDR3. Deletions cut 6 bases from V and 1 base from J, with 12 bases between. The material sequenced was PBMCs or T cells enriched from blood (not recorded which). This TCR came from a woman between 50 and 59 years old with acute COVID-19. V usage is TRBV2 and J usage is TRBJ1-1; D is unclear. CDR3 DNA sequence: TGTGCCAGCAGCCGGGAGTTGGCGAACACTGAAGCTTTCTTT. Residues: CASSRELANTEAFF. The full variable domain, its missing parts supplied by reference TRBV2 and TRBJ1-1, is EPEVTQTPSHQVTQMGQEVILRCVPISNHLYFYWYRQILGQKVEFLVSFYNNEISEKSEIFDDQFSVERPDGSNFTLKIRSTKLEDSAMYFCASSRELANTEAFFGQGTRLTVV.